The 23 T cell receptor beta chains below were found in one sample sequenced in a study of cytomegalovirus exposure and HLA in healthy donors. 13 Jbeta primers and 60 Vbeta primers were used for the PCR. Assay used: immunoSEQ multiplex PCR; TCRdb lists only in-frame clones, some missing. The sample has around 140,000 clones; approximately 64% are singletons. The sequenced sample consisted of PBMCs. Every receptor here comes from a woman in her forties in good health and CMV-seronegative.

The rearrangement uses TRBV27 and TRBJ1-5; D is ambiguous. This CDR3 is 14 amino acids long. The V end was cut by 6 bases, the J end by 0 bases, with 9 bases between. The germline V gene encodes CDR1 MNHEY and CDR2 SMNVEV (reference sequence). Here the CDR3 DNA reads TGTGCCAGCAGCGAGAAATATAGCAATCAGCCCCAGCATTTT. It codes for CASSEKYSNQPQHF.

This chain connects TRBV5-5 to TRBJ1-1, with D possibly TRBD1 on 6 matching bases. The germline V and J ends were trimmed by 4 bases and 11 bases, with 15 bases remaining between them. Germline CDR1 reads SGHKS; CDR2 reads YYEKEE (reference sequence). The CDR3 length is 12 residues. In DNA, the CDR3 is TGTGCCAGCAGCGTGACAGGCGAGGGGGCTTTCTTT. This codes for CASSVTGEGAFF.

This chain links TRBV7-2 with TRBJ1-4; TRBD1 agrees at 9 bases. The CDR3 runs 19 residues. Germline V gene sequence: CDR1 SGHTA, CDR2 FQGNSA. Trimming at V came to 2 bases and at J to 3 bases, leaving 13 bases not matched to a gene. This CDR3 reads CASSLRGDRAVGANEKLFF. The CDR3 DNA sequence: TGTGCCAGCAGCTTACGAGGGGACAGGGCTGTAGGAGCTAATGAAAAACTGTTTTTT.

The chain couples TRBV2 to TRBJ1-2; the D gene is possibly TRBD1 (5 bases). The length of the CDR3 is 13 residues. CDR1 is SNHLY, CDR2 FYNNEI, per germline. V dropped 4 bases and J dropped 2 bases, with 8 bases sitting between them. CDR3 sequence reads: CASSGGSNYGYTF. CDR3 nucleotides: TGTGCCAGCAGTGGGGGCAGCAACTATGGCTACACCTTC.

V is TRBV6-6 and J is TRBJ2-1; unclear D gene. The CDR3 extends over 12 amino acids. Trimming cost V 4 bases and J 4 bases, with 5 bases left between them. Germline assignment: CDR1 MNHNY and CDR2 SVGAGI (reference sequence). The CDR3 region has the DNA TGTGCCAGCAGTTCACTTTACAATGAGCAGTTCTTC. It yields the protein CASSSLYNEQFF.

This clone has just a few counts. The rearrangement joins TRBV11-2 to TRBJ2-5, with a tentative D call TRBD1 (5 bases). Trimming pared 7 bases from V and 7 bases from J, leaving 22 bases between. CDR3 length: 15 amino acids. Germline CDR1 and CDR2: SGHAT and FQNNGV. CDR3 sequence reads: CASTYSNRQTGTQYF. CDR3 nucleotides: TGTGCCAGCACCTACTCTAATCGACAGACGGGGACCCAGTACTTC. The variable domain in full, completed from reference TRBV11-2 and TRBJ2-5, reads EAGVAQSPRYKIIEKRQSVAFWCNPISGHATLYWYQQILGQGPKLLIQFQNNGVVDDSQLPKDRFSAERLKGVDSTLKIQPAKLEDSAVYLCASTYSNRQTGTQYFGPGTRLLVL.

V is TRBV11-3 and J is TRBJ2-1; TRBD2 aligns across 7 bases. Germline V CDR1 and CDR2: SGHNT, YENEEA. Germline trimming cut 4 bases from V and 4 bases from J; bases unmatched to any gene: 4. The CDR3 is 14 amino acids. The CDR3 region has the DNA TGTGCCAGCAGCTCCCGGGACTATTACAATGAGCAGTTCTTC. Protein: CASSSRDYYNEQFF.

The V gene is TRBV4-2, the J gene TRBJ2-5, with 12 bases aligning to TRBD2. CDR3 length: 19 amino acids. Germline CDR1 is LGHNA and CDR2 is YNFKEQ. Trimming took 0 bases from V and 6 from J; bases not matched to a gene: 14. CDR3 coding DNA: TGTGCCAGCAGCCAAGATTTTGCCCCTAGCGGGGGGGCCGGGAAGACCCAGTACTTC. Translating gives CASSQDFAPSGGAGKTQYF.

The chain combines TRBV6-6 with TRBJ1-5, with a tentative D call TRBD1 (5 bases). Trimming removed 2 bases from V and 4 bases from J, with 9 bases in between. CDR3 size: 14 residues. Germline-derived CDR1 and CDR2 are MNHNY and SVGAGI (reference sequence). The CDR3 sequence is CASSYAQGNQPQHF. CDR3 DNA: TGTGCCAGCAGTTACGCTCAGGGAAATCAGCCCCAGCATTTT.

This clone has just one count. V is TRBV10-3 and J is TRBJ1-1; D not resolved. Between the trimmed V and J ends, which lost 2 bases and 3 bases, there was a span of 16 bases. Germline V CDR1 and CDR2: ENHRY, SYGVKD. This CDR3 region has 16 residues. CDR3 amino acids: CAISEQRVFRDTEAFF. The CDR3, as DNA: TGTGCCATCAGTGAGCAACGGGTCTTTCGGGACACTGAAGCTTTCTTT.

The chain combines TRBV9 with TRBJ1-2, with unresolved D. The CDR3 consists of 13 residues. Deletions cut 3 bases from V and 8 bases from J, with 14 bases between. In germline, CDR1 is SGDLS, CDR2 YYNGEE. The CDR3 DNA reads as TGTGCCAGCAGCGAGGGCCGCCGGGGAGGCTACACCTTC. Amino acids: CASSEGRRGGYTF.

V is TRBV6-5 and J is TRBJ1-6; tentatively, D is TRBD1 (6 bases). The length of the CDR3 is 14 residues. In germline, CDR1 is MNHEY, CDR2 SVGAGI. With 3 bases removed from V and 9 bases from J, the gap between germline ends came to 12 bases. CDR3 nucleotide sequence: TGTGCCAGCAGTTATGGGGGCGTAGGTTCACCCCTCCACTTT. Amino acid sequence: CASSYGGVGSPLHF.

The chain joins TRBV6-5 to TRBJ2-7, with 8 bases aligning to TRBD1. Germline V gives CDR1 MNHEY, CDR2 SVGAGI. The V segment lost 7 bases and the J segment 2 bases; nucleotides outside the gene matches: 10. The CDR3 runs to 15 residues. CDR3 in amino acids: CASTTGQGGPYEQYF. CDR3 DNA sequence: TGTGCCAGCACCACCGGACAGGGAGGCCCCTACGAGCAGTACTTC.

This chain joins TRBV4-1 and TRBJ1-2, with TRBD1 matching 8 bases. The CDR3 consists of 14 residues. Germline CDR1 is MGHRA and CDR2 is YSYEKL. The J segment lost 8 bases and the V segment lost 3 bases, leaving 8 bases of the junction unmatched. The CDR3 here is CASSQLDRAAGYTF. The CDR3 region has the DNA TGCGCCAGCAGCCAGCTGGACAGGGCTGCCGGCTACACCTTC.

V is TRBV9 and J is TRBJ1-6, with D perhaps matching TRBD1 (5 bases). CDR1 is SGDLS and CDR2 is YYNGEE in the germline V gene. This CDR3 is 15 amino acids long. With 0 bases removed from V and 7 bases from J, the gap between germline ends came to 11 bases. This CDR3 is CASSVEAGRNSPLHF. CDR3 sequence (DNA): TGTGCCAGCAGCGTAGAGGCAGGGCGGAATTCACCCCTCCACTTT.

The chain uses TRBV4-2 and TRBJ2-3; tentative D call: TRBD1 (6 bases). Per the germline V gene, CDR1 is LGHNA and CDR2 is YNFKEQ. The length of the CDR3 is 14 residues. The germline V and J ends were trimmed by 3 bases and 5 bases, with 12 bases remaining between them. The CDR3 here is CASSQSGGQDTQYF. CDR3 nucleotide sequence: TGTGCCAGCAGCCAGTCTGGGGGACAAGATACGCAGTATTTT.

The chain carries TRBV7-2 and TRBJ1-1; D perhaps matches TRBD1 (5 bases). Trimming took 8 bases from V and 2 from J, leaving 15 bases between them. Germline V gene sequence: CDR1 SGHTA, CDR2 FQGNSA. The length of the CDR3 is 14 residues. CDR3 nucleotides: TGTGCCAGCCTCGCGGGGGTGTTTAACACTGAAGCTTTCTTT. Its protein product is CASLAGVFNTEAFF.

The chain uses TRBV5-1 and TRBJ1-4; 8 nucleotides match TRBD1. V shed 3 bases and J 3 bases; nucleotides not matched to a gene: 4. Germline values: CDR1 SGHRS, CDR2 YFSETQ. The CDR3 has 15 amino acids. CDR3 in DNA: TGCGCCAGCAGCTCGGGACAGGTATCTAATGAAAAACTGTTTTTT. Its protein product is CASSSGQVSNEKLFF.

In its sample, this clone ranks as medium-sized. The CDR3, as DNA: TGTGCCAGCAGCCAAGAGTTTGGCAGGGGGATCGGAGCTTTCTTT. Amino acid sequence: CASSQEFGRGIGAFF. The chain joins TRBV4-2 to TRBJ1-1, with 7 bases identical to TRBD1. The germline gives CDR1 LGHNA, CDR2 YNFKEQ. The V segment lost 0 bases and the J segment 10 bases; nucleotides outside the gene matches: 11. This CDR3 is 15 amino acids long.

The genes are TRBV18 and TRBJ1-1; 9 bases fit TRBD1. The germline V gene encodes CDR1 KGHSH and CDR2 LQKENI. V lost 3 bases to trimming and J lost 1 base; unmatched junction nucleotides: 6. There are 16 residues in the CDR3. Written as DNA, the CDR3 is TGTGCCAGCTCACCGATTGGGACAGGGACGAACACTGAAGCTTTCTTT. Translation: CASSPIGTGTNTEAFF.

V usage is TRBV7-2 and J usage is TRBJ1-1; D is unclear. The CDR3 totals 13 residues. Germline V CDR1 and CDR2: SGHTA, FQGNSA. Trimming pared 2 bases from V and 6 bases from J, leaving 10 bases between. CDR3 nucleotide sequence: TGTGCCAGCAGCTTAATAGTATACCCTGAAGCTTTCTTT. Translating gives CASSLIVYPEAFF.

The V call is TRBV27, the J call TRBJ1-1; D gene unclear. CDR3 length: 15 amino acids. V lost 7 bases to trimming and J lost 3 bases, with 18 bases between them. CDR1 MNHEY and CDR2 SMNVEV come from the germline V gene (reference sequence). CDR3 DNA sequence: TGTGCCAGCATCTGGCGGGGTCCCCGGTACACTGAAGCTTTCTTT. This codes for CASIWRGPRYTEAFF.

The chain joins TRBV5-6 to TRBJ1-2; TRBD1 aligns across 10 bases. CDR1 and CDR2 from the germline V gene are SGHDT and YYEEEE. The CDR3 is 15 amino acids. V gave up 3 bases and J gave up 4 bases; unmatched junction bases: 6. The CDR3 DNA is TGTGCCAGCAGCTCGGGACAGGGGATTTCCTATGGCTACACCTTC. Encoded protein: CASSSGQGISYGYTF.